The 9 T cell receptor beta chains reported below all come from one sample, sequenced in a study of blood T cell repertoires in COVID-19. Clones were read by immunoSEQ multiplex PCR, and TCRdb kept only the in-frame ones, dropping some. The data show 110,000 to 150,000 clones, approximately 85% seen once. The sample consisted of peripheral blood. These receptors all stem from a man aged 45-65 years with acute or convalescent COVID-19.

The chain couples TRBV11-2 to TRBJ2-7; D perhaps matches TRBD1 (6 bases). This CDR3 is 13 amino acids long. Germline CDR1 SGHAT, CDR2 FQNNGV. V was pared by 1 base and J by 4 bases, with 8 bases between. Here the CDR3 reads CASSLAGEYEQYF. CDR3 in DNA: TGTGCCAGCAGCTTAGCAGGGGAGTACGAGCAGTACTTC.

In its sample, this clone was seen once. The V and J genes are TRBV5-1 and TRBJ1-2; TRBD1 matches 7 bases. The CDR3 is 16 residues long. CDR1 is SGHRS and CDR2 is YFSETQ in the germline V gene. V dropped 4 bases and J dropped 1; count of bases not matched to a gene: 10. The DNA for the CDR3 is TGCGCCAGCAGCACCGGGGACAGCGCAATTAACTATGGCTACACCTTC. Encoded protein: CASSTGDSAINYGYTF.

The rearrangement uses TRBV3-1 (or the pseudogene TRBV3-2) and TRBJ1-1; the match to TRBD1 covers 7 bases. Germline V CDR1 and CDR2: LGHDT, YNNKEL (reference sequence). This CDR3 is built from 14 residues. Germline trimming cut 5 bases from V and 2 bases from J; bases unmatched to any gene: 5. The CDR3 region has the DNA TGTGCCAGCAGCTCTCGGGACAGAAACACTGAAGCTTTCTTT. Amino acid sequence: CASSSRDRNTEAFF.

This clone was found once. This chain links TRBV2 with TRBJ1-5; D uncertain. V was cut by 7 bases and J by 2 bases, with 12 bases left in between. CDR1 SNHLY and CDR2 FYNNEI come from the germline V gene. CDR3 length: 14 residues. CDR3 DNA sequence: TGTGCCAGCACCCCTATGTACCGCAATCAGCCCCAGCATTTT. It is translated as CASTPMYRNQPQHF.

The count of this clone is one. Here the CDR3 reads CASSLDANYEQYF. The CDR3 nucleotides are TGTGCCAGCAGTCTAGATGCAAACTACGAGCAGTACTTC. The genes are TRBV27 and TRBJ2-7; D gene unclear. This CDR3 region has 13 residues. Germline CDR1 is MNHEY and CDR2 is SMNVEV (reference sequence). V lost 5 bases to trimming and J lost 3 bases, with 11 bases between them.

In this sample, this clone turned up once. The rearrangement uses TRBV3-1 (or the pseudogene TRBV3-2) and TRBJ1-1, with unresolved D. The CDR3 runs 16 residues. V gave up 4 bases and J gave up 5 bases, with 20 bases separating them. Germline V gene lookup returns CDR1 LGHDT and CDR2 YNNKEL (reference sequence). The chain's CDR3 is CASSPEGTGPRTEAFF. The CDR3 DNA sequence: TGTGCCAGCAGCCCCGAGGGAACCGGGCCACGGACTGAAGCTTTCTTT.

The chain is built from TRBV9 and TRBJ1-4, with D perhaps matching TRBD1 (6 bases). The V end was cut by 0 bases, the J end by 6 bases, with 9 bases between. Germline V gives CDR1 SGDLS, CDR2 YYNGEE. The CDR3 runs to 14 residues. CDR3 DNA: TGTGCCAGCAGCGTAGGGAGGACAGATGAAAAACTGTTTTTT. Residues: CASSVGRTDEKLFF. Complete variable domain (other parts from reference TRBV9 and TRBJ1-4): DSGVTQTPKHLITATGQRVTLRCSPRSGDLSVYWYQQSLDQGLQFLIQYYNGEERAKGNILERFSAQQFPDLHSELNLSSLELGDSALYFCASSVGRTDEKLFFGSGTQLSVL.

This rearrangement joins TRBV19 to TRBJ1-2; the D is unclear. From germline, CDR1 is LNHDA and CDR2 SQIVND (reference sequence). This CDR3 has 15 residues. With 5 bases removed from V and 4 bases from J, the gap between germline ends came to 17 bases. The CDR3 here is CASSLHGPYGYGYTF. CDR3 coding DNA: TGTGCCAGTAGTCTCCATGGGCCCTACGGCTATGGCTACACCTTC.

The chain links TRBV19 to TRBJ1-5; 11 nucleotides agree with TRBD1. CDR3 length: 15 amino acids. V dropped 8 bases and J dropped 11; count of bases not matched to a gene: 14. The V gene's germline CDR1 is LNHDA and CDR2 SQIVND (reference sequence). CDR3 nucleotide sequence: TGTGCCAGTCAACTCGGGACAGGGGGTTTTCGGGCCCAGCATTTT. Residues: CASQLGTGGFRAQHF.